Following are 11 T cell receptor beta chains from one sample sequenced in a study of blood T cells in healthy people across ages. Together with a sample-barcoded 5' primer, a J-beta primer mix was included in a second PCR lasting about 7 to 11 cycles. TCRdb re-derived calls from the 5' RACE reads in MiXCR, one entry per CDR3 protein. The sample has 1.5 million or so distinct CDR3 sequences; 42% are singletons. Material: blood. All receptors derive from a woman younger than 35 in good health.

The chain couples TRBV2 to TRBJ2-1; D possibly matches TRBD1 or TRBD2 (5 bases each). The CDR3 has 14 residues. Germline V CDR1 and CDR2: SNHLY, FYNNEI. V lost 6 bases and J lost 2, with 11 bases in between. The DNA for the CDR3 is TGTGCCAGCAGCCGGGACCCAACCTACAATGAGCAGTTCTTC. Translating gives CASSRDPTYNEQFF.

The chain links TRBV10-3 to TRBJ2-1, with D possibly being TRBD1 or TRBD2 (5 bases each). Trimming took off 10 bases at V and 6 bases at J, with 16 bases between the two ends. CDR1 is ENHRY and CDR2 is SYGVKD in the germline V gene. CDR3 size: 13 residues. The CDR3: CATEPGTPNEQFF. The CDR3, as DNA: TGTGCCACCGAACCCGGGACGCCCAATGAGCAGTTCTTC.

The gene calls are TRBV18 and TRBJ2-1; TRBD2 might be the D (6 bases). Germline loops: CDR1 KGHSH, CDR2 LQKENI. V shed 0 bases and J shed 5 bases, with 14 bases lying between them. The CDR3 totals 16 residues. CDR3 DNA sequence: TGTGCCAGCTCACCACCGGGGGGATTCGCCCACAATGAGCAGTTCTTC. Residues: CASSPPGGFAHNEQFF.

This chain links TRBV28 with TRBJ1-1; D unresolved. Germline V gene data show CDR1 as MDHEN and CDR2 as SYDVKM. This CDR3 is built from 13 residues. V shed 3 bases and J shed 0 bases, with 5 bases lying between them. The CDR3 region has the DNA TGTGCCAGCAGTTTCATTCTGAACACTGAAGCTTTCTTT. Protein sequence: CASSFILNTEAFF.

The V and J genes are TRBV27 and TRBJ2-3; D possibly corresponds to TRBD1 (6 bases). Trimming left V 5 bases short and J 5 bases short, with 14 bases between. CDR3 length equals 14 residues. Germline V CDR1 and CDR2: MNHEY, SMNVEV (reference sequence). The CDR3 loop is CASSLTGFGDTQYF. DNA for the CDR3: TGTGCCAGCAGTCTTACAGGGTTCGGAGATACGCAGTATTTT.

This clonotype was seen just once. The V call is TRBV12-3 or TRBV12-4, the J call TRBJ2-1, with TRBD1 identical over 8 bases. The end of the DNA fits TRBJ2-7 better, so the J call may be wrong. The CDR3 is made up of 16 amino acids. The CDR3 nucleotides are TGTGCCAGCAGTTTAAGAGGACAGGGTTCCTACAATGAGCAGTACTTC. Translating it yields CASSLRGQGSYNEQYF.

The rearrangement uses TRBV11-2 and TRBJ1-6; no firm D call. CDR3 length equals 14 residues. The V gene lost 1 base and the J gene lost 10 bases, with 11 bases spanning the gap. Germline V gene sequence: CDR1 SGHAT, CDR2 FQNNGV. The CDR3 coding sequence is TGTGCCAGCAGCTTAGTGGCAGGTGGCTCACCCCTCCACTTT. As protein: CASSLVAGGSPLHF.

The rearrangement joins TRBV6-5 to TRBJ2-7, with 7 bases that match TRBD1. CDR1 MNHEY and CDR2 SVGAGI come from the germline V gene. This CDR3 is built from 16 residues. The junction had 10 bases not matched to a gene; V was cut back by 0 bases and J by 5 bases. The CDR3 sequence is CASSYSRGDRANEQYF. The DNA for the CDR3 is TGTGCCAGCAGTTACTCGAGGGGTGACAGGGCCAACGAGCAGTACTTC.

A word on this clonotype: A much larger clone lies a single base off, so this may be a read error. V usage is TRBV7-2 and J usage is TRBJ2-3, with 7 bases aligning to TRBD1. The germline CDR1 and CDR2 sequences are SGHTA and FQGNSA. CDR3 length: 14 residues. V trimming: 5 bases; J trimming: 0 bases; junction bases outside the gene matches: 2. CDR3 sequence reads: CASSVQGSTDTQYF. The CDR3 coding sequence is TGTGCCAGCAGCGTACAGGGGAGCACAGATACGCAGTATTTT.

Turning to this clonotype: Its ends do not fully match the called genes, so a read error is possible. The chain recombines TRBV3-1 with TRBJ2-3; unclear D gene. The length of the CDR3 is 14 residues. Germline V lookup: CDR1 LGHDT, CDR2 YNNKEL (reference sequence). The CDR3 region has the DNA TGTGCCAGCAGCCAAGTTGCTGGCACAGATCCGCAGTATTTT. Encoded protein: CASSQVAGTDPQYF.

V usage is TRBV20-1 and J usage is TRBJ1-2; D may be TRBD1 (6 bases). Germline V lookup: CDR1 DFQATT, CDR2 SNEGSKA (reference sequence). The CDR3 is made up of 14 amino acids. The V and J ends lost 3 bases and 4 bases respectively, with 15 bases between them. DNA of the CDR3: TGCAGTGCTAGTACGGGGGGGGCGAGCTATGGCTACACCTTC. This codes for CSASTGGASYGYTF.